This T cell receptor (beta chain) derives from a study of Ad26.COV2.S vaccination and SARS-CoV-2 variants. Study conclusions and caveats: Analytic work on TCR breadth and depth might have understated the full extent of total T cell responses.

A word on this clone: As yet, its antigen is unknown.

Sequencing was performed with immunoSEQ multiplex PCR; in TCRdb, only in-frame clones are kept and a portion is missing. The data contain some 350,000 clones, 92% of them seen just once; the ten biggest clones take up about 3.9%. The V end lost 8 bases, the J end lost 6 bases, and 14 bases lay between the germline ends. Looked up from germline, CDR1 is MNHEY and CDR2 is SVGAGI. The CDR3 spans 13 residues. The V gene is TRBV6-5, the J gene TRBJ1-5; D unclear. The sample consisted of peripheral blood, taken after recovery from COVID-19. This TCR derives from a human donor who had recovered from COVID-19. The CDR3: CASFSGIGQPQHF. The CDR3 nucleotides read TGTGCCAGCTTCAGTGGTATTGGTCAGCCCCAGCATTTT.